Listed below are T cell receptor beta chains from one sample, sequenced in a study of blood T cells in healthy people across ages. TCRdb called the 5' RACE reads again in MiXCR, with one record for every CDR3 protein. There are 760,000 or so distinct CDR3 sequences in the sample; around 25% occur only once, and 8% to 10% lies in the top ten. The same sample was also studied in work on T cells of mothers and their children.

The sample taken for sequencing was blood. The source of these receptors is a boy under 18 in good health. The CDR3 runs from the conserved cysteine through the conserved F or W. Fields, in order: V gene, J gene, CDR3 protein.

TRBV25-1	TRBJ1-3	CASSEFFGTKKTGNTIYF
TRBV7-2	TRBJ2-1	CASSLARNEQFF
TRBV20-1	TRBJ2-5	CSAGEWEETQYF
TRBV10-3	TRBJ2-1	CASGRSKEQFF
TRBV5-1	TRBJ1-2	CASSLMAGGLNYGYTF
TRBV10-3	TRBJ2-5	CAISGIWAGAPEETQYF
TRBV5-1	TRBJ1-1	CASSLYPDQEAFF
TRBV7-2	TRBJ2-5	CASSPRPGRVQETQYF
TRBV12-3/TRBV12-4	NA	CASSSEVSYEQYF
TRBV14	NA	CASRVTGAGEDEQFF
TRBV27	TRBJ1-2	CASRQQGARGYTF